Sequencing of this TCR beta chain was carried out in a study of blood T cell repertoires in COVID-19. Study-level background: COVID-19 samples, acute and convalescent, were from the United States, Italy and Spain. In each case, the material was cDNA or gDNA derived from T cells, B-cell-depleted T cells, or PBMCs.

This clone came up once. Assay used: immunoSEQ multiplex PCR; TCRdb lists only in-frame clones, some missing. The sample has a few hundred thousand clones, 80% to 90% seen once. V gave up 4 bases and J gave up 7 bases; unmatched junction bases: 11. The CDR3 has 14 residues. The germline V gene encodes CDR1 SGHTS and CDR2 YDEGEE. The source material was peripheral blood. The chain employs TRBV5-8 and TRBJ2-7; 7 bases fit TRBD2. This receptor was identified in a woman of 80 years or more with acute or convalescent COVID-19. The CDR3 loop reads CASSPRTRTREQYF. The CDR3 DNA follows: TGTGCCAGCAGCCCGCGGACTAGGACTAGGGAGCAGTACTTC.